These 2 T cell receptor beta chains came from one sample sequenced in a study of blood T cell repertoires in COVID-19. Only in-frame clones appear in the TCRdb table, and some are missing; sequencing was by immunoSEQ multiplex PCR. The table has under 300,000 clones, approximately 90% seen once. Sequenced: PBMCs or T cells enriched from blood (not recorded which). The receptors stem from a woman between 18 and 29 years old who had recovered from COVID-19.

V is TRBV15 and J is TRBJ1-2, with TRBD1 matching 7 bases. Germline CDR1 and CDR2: LNHNV and YYDKDF (reference sequence). With V trimmed by 0 bases and J by 2 bases, 0 bases remained unmatched. The CDR3 runs to 14 residues. CDR3 in DNA: TGTGCCACCAGCAGAGAACAGGGGAACTATGGCTACACCTTC. Protein: CATSREQGNYGYTF.

This chain uses TRBV6-1 with TRBJ2-1; 9 positions agree with TRBD1. Germline trimming cut 4 bases from V and 2 bases from J; bases unmatched to any gene: 9. CDR3 length: 17 residues. CDR1 MNHNS and CDR2 SASEGT come from the germline V gene. CDR3 loop: CASSGGSTGGTYNEQFF. The CDR3 DNA follows: TGTGCCAGCAGTGGGGGGTCAACAGGGGGCACCTACAATGAGCAGTTCTTC.